Below, 30 T cell receptor beta chains from the same sample are listed, as sequenced in a study of blood T cells in healthy people across ages. Using a J-beta primer mix together with a sample-barcoded 5' primer, a second PCR was run for about 7 to 12 cycles. TCRdb analysed the 5' RACE reads with MiXCR anew, one entry per CDR3 protein. The data hold roughly 930,000 distinct CDR3 sequences, with about 48% observed a single time. Sequencing was carried out using blood. The receptors stem from a man in his thirties or forties in good health.

This clonotype was observed a few times. The chain uses TRBV29-1 and TRBJ1-1; TRBD1 agrees at 9 bases. V trimming: 7 bases; J trimming: 1 base; junction bases outside the gene matches: 10. The CDR3 is 15 amino acids. In germline, CDR1 is SQVTM, CDR2 ANQGSEA. CDR3 in amino acids: CSARNRGRRNTEAFF. CDR3 nucleotide sequence: TGCAGCGCCCGGAACAGGGGGCGGAGGAACACTGAAGCTTTCTTT.

The rearrangement uses TRBV10-3 and TRBJ2-4; a weak D match, TRBD2 (6 bases). TRBJ2-7 explains the end of the DNA better; the J call may be wrong. Per germline, CDR1 ENHRY and CDR2 SYGVKD. The CDR3 contains 15 residues. Here the CDR3 DNA reads TGTGCCATCAGCGGGGGAAGGGACCGTGCCTACGAGCAGTACTTC. Encoded protein: CAISGGRDRAYEQYF.

J is TRBJ2-4 and V is TRBV20-1, with no clear D. CDR1 is DFQATT and CDR2 is SNEGSKA in the germline V gene (reference sequence). V lost 2 bases and J 0 bases, leaving 5 bases between the germline ends. This CDR3 is built from 13 residues. The CDR3 loop is CSARILAKNIQYF. CDR3 coding DNA: TGCAGTGCTAGAATCCTAGCCAAAAACATTCAGTACTTC.

The V call is TRBV4-1, the J call TRBJ1-4; D may be TRBD1 (5 bases). The V gene lost 2 bases and the J gene lost 4 bases, with 17 bases spanning the gap. Germline V gene lookup returns CDR1 MGHRA and CDR2 YSYEKL. The CDR3 spans 17 residues. In DNA form, the CDR3 reads TGCGCCAGCAGCCAATTGAGTGCCGCAGGGCTTAATGAAAAACTGTTTTTT. Residues: CASSQLSAAGLNEKLFF.

The V gene is TRBV27, the J gene TRBJ2-7; unclear D gene. Germline V CDR1 and CDR2: MNHEY, SMNVEV (reference sequence). Trimming cost V 5 bases and J 5 bases, with 13 bases left between them. The CDR3 runs 13 residues. The CDR3 sequence: CASSPAWVNEQYF. The CDR3 DNA reads TGTGCCAGCAGTCCCGCTTGGGTAAACGAGCAGTACTTC.

The V call is TRBV3-1, the J call TRBJ1-4, with 7 bases fitting TRBD1. The germline V gene encodes CDR1 LGHDT and CDR2 YNNKEL (reference sequence). The junction had 4 bases not matched to a gene; V was cut back by 4 bases and J by 5 bases. The CDR3 is 14 residues long. Here the CDR3 DNA reads TGTGCCAGCAGCCCGACAGGGTTAAATGAAAAACTGTTTTTT. It specifies CASSPTGLNEKLFF.

The chain joins TRBV25-1 to TRBJ1-1; D is undetermined. Germline loops: CDR1 MGHDK, CDR2 SYGVNS. The V and J ends lost 1 base and 5 bases respectively, with 17 bases between them. The CDR3 is 16 amino acids. CDR3 residues: CASSESAGWRYTEAFF. The CDR3 DNA reads as TGTGCCAGCAGTGAATCGGCAGGCTGGAGGTATACTGAAGCTTTCTTT.

The chain has TRBV6-2 or TRBV6-3 and TRBJ2-1; D is perhaps TRBD1 or TRBD2 (5 bases each). The V gene's germline CDR1 is MNHEY and CDR2 SVGEGT. The CDR3 runs 14 residues. Trimming pared 5 bases from V and 4 bases from J, leaving 12 bases between. The CDR3 is CASSVRGTYNEQFF. The CDR3 DNA reads TGTGCCAGCAGTGTCCGGGGCACTTACAATGAGCAGTTCTTC.

This clonotype was found a few times. CDR3 in amino acids: CASSSSGQGQEKLFF. CDR3 nucleotides: TGCGCCAGCAGTTCCTCGGGACAGGGCCAAGAAAAACTGTTTTTT. The gene calls are TRBV5-1 and TRBJ1-4; 9 bases agree with TRBD1. CDR3 length: 15 amino acids. Germline assignment: CDR1 SGHRS and CDR2 YFSETQ. The J segment lost 8 bases and the V segment lost 5 bases, leaving 10 bases of the junction unmatched.

The V call is TRBV6-5, the J call TRBJ1-2; a possible D gene is TRBD1 (5 bases). The germline CDR1 and CDR2 sequences are MNHEY and SVGAGI. The CDR3 runs to 15 residues. Trimming stripped 4 bases from V and 5 bases from J, with 17 bases between. CDR3 in amino acids: CASSLTKGNFYGYTF. The CDR3 nucleotides are TGTGCCAGCAGTTTAACCAAGGGGAATTTTTATGGCTACACCTTC.

The table lists this clonotype with a few counts. The gene calls are TRBV5-1 and TRBJ2-3; tentatively, D is TRBD1 (6 bases). Between the trimmed V and J ends, which lost 6 bases and 0 bases, there was a span of 17 bases. CDR1 and CDR2 (germline): SGHRS, YFSETQ. The CDR3 has 16 residues. In DNA form, the CDR3 reads TGCGCCAGCACCCCGGGGATTCAGGGGAGCACAGATACGCAGTATTTT. Its translation is CASTPGIQGSTDTQYF. Variable domain in full (rest from reference TRBV5-1 and TRBJ2-3): KAGVTQTPRYLIKTRGQQVTLSCSPISGHRSVSWYQQTPGQGLQFLFEYFSETQRNKGNFPGRFSGRQFSNSRSEMNVSTLELGDSALYLCASTPGIQGSTDTQYFGPGTRLTVL.

The V and J genes are TRBV4-2 and TRBJ2-7; TRBD1 aligns across 7 bases. V was pared by 4 bases and J by 2 bases, with 11 bases of the junction left unmatched. CDR3 length: 16 residues. The V gene's germline CDR1 is LGHNA and CDR2 YNFKEQ. As DNA, the CDR3 is TGTGCCAGCAGCCGCCAACACCGGGACAGCACCTACGAGCAGTACTTC. Amino acids: CASSRQHRDSTYEQYF.

This clonotype is a singleton in its sample. This sequence joins TRBV6-6 and TRBJ2-4; 7 positions agree with TRBD1. TRBJ2-7 explains the end of the DNA better; the J call may be wrong. There are 13 residues in the CDR3. Germline V lookup: CDR1 MNHNY, CDR2 SVGAGI (reference sequence). CDR3 nucleotide sequence: TGTGCCAGCAGATTGGGACAGATCTACGAGCAGTACTTC. It is translated as CASRLGQIYEQYF.

The chain couples TRBV9 to TRBJ1-1; D uncertain. This CDR3 has 15 residues. CDR1 and CDR2 from the germline V gene are SGDLS and YYNGEE. Deletions cut 0 bases from V and 0 bases from J, with 9 bases between. CDR3 bases: TGTGCCAGCAGCGTAGAGGCAGCTATGAACACTGAAGCTTTCTTT. Its translation is CASSVEAAMNTEAFF.

The chain joins TRBV10-3 to TRBJ1-2, with 7 bases aligning to TRBD1. Germline assignment: CDR1 ENHRY and CDR2 SYGVKD. Losses at the gene ends were 9 bases for V and 6 bases for J; bases not matched to a gene: 10. There are 13 residues in the CDR3. CDR3 nucleotide sequence: TGTGCCATTTGGACAGGCTCTGGGGATGGCTACACCTTC. Its translation: CAIWTGSGDGYTF.

This clonotype was picked up a small number of times. The rearrangement joins TRBV12-3 or TRBV12-4 to TRBJ2-1; 14 positions match TRBD2. Trimming removed 7 bases from V and 9 bases from J; junction bases left unmatched: 5. This CDR3 region has 14 residues. The CDR3 protein is CASTLTSGGGEQFF. The CDR3 region has the DNA TGTGCCAGCACCCTGACTAGCGGGGGGGGTGAGCAGTTCTTC.

This clonotype was seen more than once but under ten times. The chain joins TRBV29-1 to TRBJ2-5; D is possibly TRBD1 or TRBD2 (5 bases each). Trimming took off 7 bases at V and 11 bases at J, with 20 bases between the two ends. CDR1 is SQVTM, CDR2 ANQGSEA, per germline. The CDR3 loop spans 12 amino acids. CDR3 sequence (DNA): TGCAGCGCCAGATTGAGGGGAGCTGCGCAGTACTTC. Amino acids: CSARLRGAAQYF. The full variable domain, with the rest looked up from reference TRBV29-1 and TRBJ2-5, is SAVISQKPSRDICQRGTSLTIQCQVDSQVTMMFWYRQQPGQSLTLIATANQGSEATYESGFVIDKFPISRPNLTFSTLTVSNMSPEDSSIYLCSARLRGAAQYFGPGTRLLVL.

V is TRBV6-5 and J is TRBJ1-6; possible D gene TRBD1, 5 bases. V was clipped by 4 bases and J by 7 bases, with 17 bases between them. CDR1 is MNHEY and CDR2 is SVGAGI in the germline V gene. The CDR3 totals 16 residues. Here the CDR3 reads CASSSGTTWSNSPLHF. The CDR3 nucleotides are TGTGCCAGCAGTTCAGGGACGACTTGGAGCAATTCACCCCTCCACTTT.

J is TRBJ1-2 and V is TRBV4-1, with 7 bases lining up with TRBD1. In germline, CDR1 is MGHRA, CDR2 YSYEKL. Losses at the gene ends were 5 bases for V and 4 bases for J; bases not matched to a gene: 10. The CDR3 totals 15 residues. The CDR3 loop is CASSITPTGAYGYTF. The DNA for the CDR3 is TGCGCCAGCAGCATAACCCCCACAGGGGCCTATGGCTACACCTTC.

Concerning this clonotype: This could be a read error, since a much larger clone is one nucleotide away. The V and J genes are TRBV2 and TRBJ2-7, with D possibly called TRBD1 or TRBD2 (5 bases each). The V end lost 8 bases, the J end lost 10 bases, and 12 bases lay between the germline ends. Germline CDR1 reads SNHLY; CDR2 reads FYNNEI. The CDR3 spans 10 residues. The CDR3 reads CASDQGVQYF. In nucleotides, the CDR3 is TGTGCCAGCGACCAGGGAGTACAGTACTTC.

V is TRBV10-3 and J is TRBJ2-7, with D possibly being TRBD1 or TRBD2 (5 bases each). CDR3 length equals 13 residues. The germline CDR1 and CDR2 sequences are ENHRY and SYGVKD. V lost 4 bases, J lost 3 bases, and 10 bases lay in between. The CDR3 loop is CAISVKGSYEQYF. CDR3 coding DNA: TGTGCCATCAGTGTCAAGGGGAGCTACGAGCAGTACTTC.

The V gene is TRBV12-3 or TRBV12-4, the J gene TRBJ2-1, with D unclear. The CDR3 has 15 amino acids. V gave up 4 bases and J gave up 3 bases, with 13 bases separating them. Here the CDR3 reads CASSSQAGNYNEQFF. The CDR3 nucleotides are TGTGCCAGCAGTTCCCAGGCAGGCAACTACAATGAGCAGTTCTTC.

The chain employs TRBV28 and TRBJ1-2; possible D gene TRBD1, 6 bases. Germline V gene data show CDR1 as MDHEN and CDR2 as SYDVKM. The CDR3 spans 15 residues. Deletions cut 1 base from V and 5 bases from J, with 14 bases between. CDR3 sequence reads: CASSLSPADSYGYTF. Written as DNA, the CDR3 is TGTGCCAGCAGTTTATCCCCCGCGGACAGTTATGGCTACACCTTC.

The table lists this clonotype with a few counts. The chain combines TRBV3-1 with TRBJ1-6; D call uncertain. This CDR3 is built from 15 residues. Trimming removed 5 bases at V and 5 bases at J, with 13 bases between. CDR1 and CDR2 (germline): LGHDT, YNNKEL (reference sequence). This chain's CDR3 is CASSAGPSHNSPLHF. The CDR3 DNA follows: TGTGCCAGCAGCGCCGGTCCGTCCCATAATTCACCCCTCCACTTT.

About this clonotype: Sequence at one end of the junction differs from germline and may be a read error. This rearrangement joins TRBV14 to TRBJ2-1, with TRBD1 as a possible D gene (5 bases). The germline CDR1 and CDR2 sequences are SGHDN and FVKESK. The CDR3 loop spans 14 amino acids. CDR3 protein: CASGQGPRYNEQFF. The CDR3 DNA sequence: TGTGCCAGCGGCCAGGGCCCGCGTTACAATGAGCAGTTCTTC.

The chain links TRBV27 to TRBJ2-7, with D possibly TRBD2 on 5 matching bases. The V and J ends lost 4 bases and 1 base respectively, with 8 bases between them. This CDR3 region has 13 residues. CDR1 and CDR2 (germline): MNHEY, SMNVEV (reference sequence). This chain's CDR3 is CASSWRGSYEQYF. For the CDR3, the DNA is TGTGCCAGCAGTTGGCGAGGGTCCTACGAGCAGTACTTC.

The chain combines TRBV7-9 with TRBJ2-4, with 8 bases aligning to TRBD2. The end of the DNA is better explained by TRBJ2-7, so the J call may be wrong. This CDR3 has 15 residues. CDR1 SEHNR and CDR2 FQNEAQ come from the germline V gene (reference sequence). The CDR3 sequence: CASSLGTSHADEQYF. The CDR3 bases are TGTGCCAGCAGCCTAGGGACTAGTCATGCGGACGAGCAGTACTTC.

This clonotype was counted at least ten times. This chain links TRBV10-3 with TRBJ2-1; 7 bases agree with TRBD2. The CDR3 is 12 amino acids. Germline values: CDR1 ENHRY, CDR2 SYGVKD. Losses at the gene ends were 6 bases for V and 8 bases for J; bases not matched to a gene: 4. Written as DNA, the CDR3 is TGTGCCATCAGCGAACGGGGGGATGAGCAGTTCTTC. Translation: CAISERGDEQFF.

The rearrangement uses TRBV5-1 and TRBJ2-1; 8 bases match TRBD2. This CDR3 contains 15 residues. V gave up 6 bases and J gave up 4 bases; unmatched junction bases: 9. The germline V gene has CDR1 SGHRS and CDR2 YFSETQ. The CDR3 loop reads CASIPGSGGYNEQFF. For the CDR3, the DNA is TGCGCCAGCATCCCGGGGAGCGGGGGATACAATGAGCAGTTCTTC.

This chain uses TRBV11-3 with TRBJ2-3, with TRBD2 matching 7 bases. Germline V gene data show CDR1 as SGHNT and CDR2 as YENEEA. J gave up 0 bases and V 8 bases, and 11 bases lay outside the gene matches. The CDR3 spans 16 residues. The CDR3 DNA sequence: TGTGCCAGCCGCCCTGGGAGGGTTACTAGCACAGATACGCAGTATTTT. The encoded protein is CASRPGRVTSTDTQYF.